The rows below give T cell receptor beta chains drawn from one sample of a study of blood T cell repertoires in COVID-19. The table came from immunoSEQ multiplex PCR; TCRdb's copy has only in-frame clones and leaves some out. The sample includes about 210,000 clones, 70% to 90% of them seen just once. The sequencing sample was made of peripheral blood. The origin of the receptors is a human donor in a cohort sampled during active COVID-19. Both conserved end residues are part of each CDR3. D genes are given only for firm matches. Rows may omit the clone size; those that give it use once, few, many or a size class.

clone size	V gene	D gene	J gene	CDR3 DNA	CDR3 protein
few	TRBV3-1/TRBV3-2	-	TRBJ1-1	TGTGCCAGCAGCCAAGGGACATCAGCCATGGGGCCTGAAGCTTTCTTT	CASSQGTSAMGPEAFF
-	TRBV2	TRBD2	TRBJ2-7	TGTGCCAGCAGTGAAGCGTCGTCAGCTAGCGGGAGCTACGAGCAGTACTTC	CASSEASSASGSYEQYF
-	TRBV19	TRBD2	TRBJ2-7	TGTGCCAGTGGGAAGCGGGAAACCTACGAGCAGTACTTC	CASGKRETYEQYF
few	TRBV4-3	-	TRBJ1-1	TGCGCCAGCAGCCAAGGGCAGGGAGGAGCTTTCTTT	CASSQGQGGAFF
-	TRBV29-1	TRBD2	TRBJ2-1	TGCAGCGTTTCTAGCGGGGGAACGTTCTTC	CSVSSGGTFF
-	TRBV18	-	TRBJ1-4	TGTGCCAGCTCACTTTGGCAGTCAACTAATGAAAAACTGTTTTTT	CASSLWQSTNEKLFF
-	TRBV5-4	TRBD1	TRBJ2-2	TGTGCCAGCAGCCTAAGGGACAGGAACACCGGGGAGCTGTTTTTT	CASSLRDRNTGELFF
many	TRBV5-5	TRBD1	TRBJ2-5	TGTGCCAGCAGCGGGACAGGGGGAGAGACCCAGTACTTC	CASSGTGGETQYF
once	TRBV6-2/TRBV6-3	-	TRBJ2-7	TGTGCCAGCAGTTATAGTAGCGAGCAGTACTTC	CASSYSSEQYF
-	TRBV19	-	TRBJ1-2	TGTGCCAGTAGTATGCAAGGGGCGGGATATGGCTACACCTTC	CASSMQGAGYGYTF
-	TRBV7-2	TRBD1	TRBJ1-2	TGTGCCAGCAGCAAGGGACAGGGGTCGAGGGGCTACACCTTC	CASSKGQGSRGYTF
-	TRBV7-8	TRBD2	TRBJ2-5	TGTGCCAGCAGCTTAGATCGCAGCGGGGGACAAGAGACCCAGTACTTC	CASSLDRSGGQETQYF
-	TRBV7-7	TRBD1	TRBJ1-3	TGTGCTAGCAGCCCCACGACAGGGGCTGGAAACACCATATATTTT	CASSPTTGAGNTIYF
-	TRBV7-2	-	TRBJ1-4	TGTGCCAGCAGCAGGGGCCTTCTTGCAACTAATGAAAAACTGTTTTTT	CASSRGLLATNEKLFF
-	TRBV28	-	TRBJ1-6	TGTGCCACCCTAACATGGGGAGGCAATTCACCCCTCCACTTT	CATLTWGGNSPLHF
-	TRBV5-1	-	TRBJ2-1	TGCGCCAGCACCCCGACGGAGGACTATCCTCGTGGTGAGCAGTTCTTC	CASTPTEDYPRGEQFF
-	TRBV7-2	-	TRBJ2-7	TGTGCCAGCAGTTCCTACTACGAGCAGTACTTC	CASSSYYEQYF
-	TRBV10-3	-	TRBJ1-3	TGTGCCATCAGTGAAGGGACACTGTCTGGAAACACCATATATTTT	CAISEGTLSGNTIYF
-	TRBV7-9	TRBD1	TRBJ1-1	TGTGCCAGCAGCCCGATCCCGGGACAGGGGGCCGAGAACACTGAAGCTTTCTTT	CASSPIPGQGAENTEAFF
-	TRBV2	TRBD1	TRBJ1-6	TGTGCCGGAAGTATGAGGACAGGCCTCGGTTCACCCCTCCACTTT	CAGSMRTGLGSPLHF
-	TRBV5-1	TRBD1	TRBJ2-2	TGCGCCAGCAGCTTGTTGGGACAGGGGAACACCGGGGAGCTGTTTTTT	CASSLLGQGNTGELFF
-	TRBV5-1	-	TRBJ1-2	TGCGCCAGCAGCCCCCCCGGCGGAGGGAGCTATGGCTACACCTTC	CASSPPGGGSYGYTF
-	TRBV28	-	TRBJ1-1	TGTGCCAGCAGTTTAGCCGGGGCGGGGGGTGAAGCTTTCTTT	CASSLAGAGGEAFF
once	TRBV25-1	TRBD1	TRBJ1-6	TGTGCCAGCAGTGAGGTTGACAGGGCCTATAATTCACCCCTCCACTTT	CASSEVDRAYNSPLHF
-	TRBV4-2	-	TRBJ1-2	TGTGCCAGCAGCCAAGACACAGGAAGCTATGGCTACACCTTC	CASSQDTGSYGYTF
many	TRBV2	TRBD1	TRBJ1-1	TGTGCCAGCAGTGAAGCGGGGGGACAGGGCGGACAAGCTTTCTTT	CASSEAGGQGGQAFF
few	TRBV12-3/TRBV12-4	-	TRBJ2-7	TGTGCCAGCAGTTTAGGGCGGTACTACGAGCAGTACTTC	CASSLGRYYEQYF
-	TRBV7-8	-	TRBJ1-5	TGTGCCAGCAGCTTAGTGGGCAGGGCTTATAGCAATCAGCCCCAGCATTTT	CASSLVGRAYSNQPQHF
-	TRBV19	TRBD1	TRBJ2-6	TGTGCCAGTAGTATAGAGGGGACAGGGTGGGGCACTGGGGCCAACGTCCTGACTTTC	CASSIEGTGWGTGANVLTF
-	TRBV30	TRBD1	TRBJ2-5	TGTGCCTGGAGCGCAACCAGGACAGGGGGCGCGGAGACCCAGTACTTC	CAWSATRTGGAETQYF
-	TRBV7-6	TRBD2	TRBJ2-7	TGTGCCAGCAGCTTACGGACTAGCGGACCCTACGAGCAGTACTTC	CASSLRTSGPYEQYF
-	TRBV5-1	-	TRBJ1-5	TGCGCCAGCAGCGCCCTACCGGGAGATCAGCCCCAGCATTTT	CASSALPGDQPQHF
-	TRBV28	-	TRBJ2-5	TGTGCCAGCACCTCTTTTCAACAGGGTCAAGGGACCCAGTACTTC	CASTSFQQGQGTQYF
once	TRBV6-5	TRBD1	TRBJ2-3	TGTGCCAGCAAGGGGGCAGGCGTGGATACGCAGTATTTT	CASKGAGVDTQYF
-	TRBV20-1	-	TRBJ2-3	TGCGGCCGAGATACGCAGTATTTT	CGRDTQYF
-	TRBV11-3	TRBD2	TRBJ2-3	TGTGCCAGCAGCTTAGATGAAGGGGCGGGGGACACGCAGTATTTT	CASSLDEGAGDTQYF
-	TRBV7-9	TRBD1	TRBJ2-2	TGTGCCAGCAGACCGACAGGGGGCACCGGGGAGCTGTTTTTT	CASRPTGGTGELFF
-	TRBV10-2	TRBD1	TRBJ1-4	TGCGCCAGCAGTGATCACGCCGGGACAGGGTTTCCAAAACTGTTTTTT	CASSDHAGTGFPKLFF
-	TRBV3-1/TRBV3-2	-	TRBJ1-2	TGTGCCAGCAGCCAAGATACAACAGGATTAGGCTACACCTTC	CASSQDTTGLGYTF
-	TRBV19	-	TRBJ1-3	TGTGCCAGTAGTATAGAGGTACGACACTCTGGAAACACCATATATTTT	CASSIEVRHSGNTIYF
-	TRBV7-9	TRBD1	TRBJ2-5	TGTGCCAGCAGCTCCGGGACAGGGGGATCGGAGACCCAGTACTTC	CASSSGTGGSETQYF
-	TRBV5-4	-	TRBJ1-2	TGTGCCAGCAGCCCCGGGGGGGGAGAGGACTATGGCTACACCTTC	CASSPGGGEDYGYTF
-	TRBV28	-	TRBJ1-2	TGTGCCAGCAGCACCACCCTCCCAGGGGCTGGCTATGGCTACACCTTC	CASSTTLPGAGYGYTF
-	TRBV6-1	TRBD1	TRBJ1-4	TGTGCCAGCAGTGAAACGGGGGACAGGGCTTTTAATGAAAAACTGTTTTTT	CASSETGDRAFNEKLFF
-	TRBV7-9	-	TRBJ1-2	TGTGCCAGCAGCCCGTCGCGCAGGGCGTATGGCTACACCTTC	CASSPSRRAYGYTF
-	TRBV19	-	TRBJ1-5	TGTGCCAGTAGTATAGAGCGGGGTGAGAAGCCCCAGCATTTT	CASSIERGEKPQHF
-	TRBV5-1	TRBD1	TRBJ2-3	TGCGCCAGCAGCTCTACTTCCGGGACAGCCAGCACAGATACGCAGTATTTT	CASSSTSGTASTDTQYF
-	TRBV6-4	-	TRBJ1-5	TGTGCCAGCAGTCCTCAACAGAGCAATCAGCCCCAGCATTTT	CASSPQQSNQPQHF
-	TRBV6-9	TRBD1	TRBJ2-3	TGTGCCAGCAGTTCACAGGGGGTAGATACGCAGTATTTT	CASSSQGVDTQYF
-	TRBV7-2	-	TRBJ2-3	TGTGCCAGCAGCTCAACGATAGAGTCAGATACGCAGTATTTT	CASSSTIESDTQYF
-	TRBV3-1/TRBV3-2	TRBD2	TRBJ2-5	TGTGTCAGCAGCCAAGGGACTAGCGGGAGTTGGGAGACCCAGTACTTC	CVSSQGTSGSWETQYF
-	TRBV6-5	-	TRBJ2-3	TGTGCCAGCAAGGTGGGGGGGCCGGGAGATACGCAGTATTTT	CASKVGGPGDTQYF
-	TRBV5-5	TRBD1	TRBJ1-2	TGTGCCAGCACCTTAGGGACAGACTATGGCTACACCTTC	CASTLGTDYGYTF
-	TRBV7-9	-	TRBJ2-7	TGTGCCAGCAGCTTAGGCGGGACAGCATACGAGCAGTACTTC	CASSLGGTAYEQYF
-	TRBV2	-	TRBJ1-1	TGTGCCAGCAGCGGGGAGATGAACACTGAAGCTTTCTTT	CASSGEMNTEAFF